This TCR beta chain was obtained from a study of cytomegalovirus exposure and HLA in healthy donors. Study in general: Genetic ancestry analysis placed 75% to 85% of the 398 donors that were genotyped in the Caucasian-associated cluster.

Findings and limits, study-wide: Listed as cytomegalovirus-associated were 150 or so TCR beta chains. As a later analysis showed, a missense DCLRE1C variant was linked to trimming of TCR beta V- and J-genes. Serostatus for CMV was the only available immune exposure information.

13 Jbeta primers and 60 Vbeta primers were used for the PCR. Clones were sequenced by immunoSEQ multiplex PCR, and TCRdb holds only the in-frame ones, with some missing. The sample holds 110,000 or so clones; 60% to 85% are singletons and the top ten take just under 3%. This CDR3 spans 11 amino acids. The germline V gene has CDR1 DFQATT and CDR2 SNEGSKA (reference sequence). Trimming shortened V by 3 bases and J by 2 bases, and 4 bases separated the two germline ends. This clone was recorded a few times. Its antigen is not known. The chain links TRBV20-1 to TRBJ2-5; no firm D call. The sample comprised PBMCs. The clonotype originates from a woman aged 40 to 50 in good health and CMV-seropositive. CDR3 DNA: TGCAGTGCTAGCCCACAAGAGACCCAGTACTTC. It yields the protein CSASPQETQYF.